The 30 T cell receptor beta chains listed next were all sequenced from one sample in a study of blood T cell repertoires in COVID-19. Data came from immunoSEQ multiplex PCR; TCRdb stores just in-frame clones and leaves some out. This sample has 250,000 or so clones; about four fifths occur once, and the top ten carry about 2%. Specimen: peripheral blood. These receptors were collected from a man aged 25-45 years who had recovered from COVID-19.

This clone was observed a handful of times. The J gene is TRBJ1-1, the V gene TRBV6-6, with a tentative D call TRBD1 (5 bases). The V and J ends lost 2 bases and 4 bases respectively, with 14 bases between them. This CDR3 has 15 residues. Germline CDR1 reads MNHNY; CDR2 reads SVGAGI (reference sequence). This chain's CDR3 is CASSYAAGMGTEAFF. The CDR3, as DNA: TGTGCCAGCAGTTACGCGGCAGGGATGGGCACTGAAGCTTTCTTT.

The rearrangement uses TRBV6-5 and TRBJ2-7, with 7 bases lining up with TRBD2. The CDR3 consists of 12 residues. Germline CDR1 MNHEY, CDR2 SVGAGI. With V trimmed by 5 bases and J by 5 bases, 3 bases remained unmatched. DNA of the CDR3: TGTGCCAGCAGTCCCGCGGGGGACGAGCAGTACGTC. Its protein product is CASSPAGDEQYV.

The rearrangement uses TRBV27 and TRBJ1-1; D gene ambiguous. The CDR3 is 14 amino acids. In germline, CDR1 is MNHEY, CDR2 SMNVEV (reference sequence). V was trimmed by 3 bases and J by 4 bases, leaving 12 bases between them. Here the CDR3 DNA reads TGTGCCAGCAGTTTTCGTGCGGGGAGCACTGAAGCTTTCTTT. Translated, it gives CASSFRAGSTEAFF.

The chain combines TRBV12-3 or TRBV12-4 with TRBJ1-5; D is undetermined. The V end lost 6 bases, the J end lost 6 bases, and 12 bases lay between the germline ends. The CDR3 length is 13 residues. The chain's CDR3 is CASSERMGQPQHF. The CDR3 DNA reads TGTGCCAGCAGCGAGAGGATGGGTCAGCCCCAGCATTTT.

The CDR3 loop reads CASSPRRDSYNEQFF. DNA for the CDR3: TGTGCCAGCAGCCCCCGCCGGGACTCCTACAATGAGCAGTTCTTC. This chain links TRBV7-9 with TRBJ2-1, with D possibly being TRBD2 (5 bases). The CDR3 extends over 15 amino acids. The V gene lost 5 bases and the J gene lost 0 bases, with 11 bases spanning the gap. Germline V CDR1 and CDR2: SEHNR, FQNEAQ (reference sequence).

The chain carries TRBV19 and TRBJ1-2, with 7 bases matching TRBD1. V shed 5 bases and J 7 bases; nucleotides not matched to a gene: 4. Germline values: CDR1 LNHDA, CDR2 SQIVND (reference sequence). This CDR3 has 12 amino acids. CDR3 loop: CASSQGVTGYTF. In nucleotides, the CDR3 is TGTGCCAGTAGTCAGGGGGTGACTGGCTACACCTTC.

V gene TRBV4-1 combines with J gene TRBJ1-1, with D maybe TRBD1 (5 bases). This CDR3 contains 15 residues. Trimming took off 0 bases at V and 5 bases at J, with 13 bases between the two ends. Germline lookup yields CDR1 MGHRA and CDR2 YSYEKL. CDR3 residues: CASSQEWGVWTEAFF. In nucleotides, the CDR3 is TGCGCCAGCAGCCAAGAGTGGGGGGTATGGACTGAAGCTTTCTTT.

The V gene is TRBV23-1, the J gene TRBJ2-7, with D possibly TRBD2 on 6 matching bases. TRBV23-1 is sorted into the ORF group, with uncertain function. The CDR3 extends over 13 amino acids. In DNA form, the CDR3 reads TGCGCAGAAGAACGGGGGACCTCCTACGAGCAGTACTTC. It specifies CAEERGTSYEQYF.

The chain uses TRBV6-6 and TRBJ1-1; 8 bases fit TRBD1. J lost 1 base, V lost 6 bases, and 1 base had no gene match. From germline, CDR1 is MNHNY and CDR2 SVGAGI (reference sequence). The CDR3 covers 13 residues. The CDR3 DNA sequence: TGTGCCAGCAGCAGGGGGCAGAACACTGAAGCTTTCTTT. It translates to CASSRGQNTEAFF.

This rearrangement joins TRBV11-3 to TRBJ2-7; TRBD1 matches at 9 bases. After removal of 0 bases from V and 3 bases from J, the junction contained 3 bases not matched to a gene. CDR1 is SGHNT, CDR2 YENEEA, per germline. The CDR3 loop spans 15 amino acids. The CDR3 protein is CASSLDMTGGYEQYF. CDR3 DNA: TGTGCCAGCAGCTTAGATATGACAGGGGGCTACGAGCAGTACTTC.

The chain joins TRBV29-1 to TRBJ2-5, with 9 nucleotides matching TRBD1. The junction had 15 bases not matched to a gene; V was cut back by 7 bases and J by 6 bases. The CDR3 spans 15 residues. From germline, CDR1 is SQVTM and CDR2 ANQGSEA. As DNA, the CDR3 is TGCAGCGGCGCCGTCGGGACAGGGTTTGTGAAGACCCAGTACTTC. Amino acid sequence: CSGAVGTGFVKTQYF.

Only one count was recorded for this clone. The chain has TRBV4-1 and TRBJ1-1, with D possibly being TRBD1 (6 bases). The CDR3 is 15 residues long. The germline V gene encodes CDR1 MGHRA and CDR2 YSYEKL. The V end was cut by 2 bases, the J end by 4 bases, with 14 bases between. The CDR3 spells CASSQRQGSGTEAFF. CDR3 DNA: TGCGCCAGCAGCCAACGCCAGGGGAGCGGCACTGAAGCTTTCTTT.

The chain combines TRBV7-3 with TRBJ2-5; 11 nucleotides agree with TRBD2. The CDR3 is made up of 15 amino acids. Germline assignment: CDR1 SGHTA and CDR2 FQGTGA. Losses at the gene ends were 4 bases for V and 3 bases for J; bases not matched to a gene: 4. The CDR3 reads CASSSMGLAEETQYF. In DNA, the CDR3 is TGTGCCAGCAGCTCTATGGGACTAGCGGAAGAGACCCAGTACTTC.

CDR3 protein: CASSLGVGGDRREQYF. CDR3 nucleotide sequence: TGTGCCAGCAGCTTAGGGGTAGGGGGCGATCGGCGAGAGCAGTACTTC. The gene calls are TRBV7-9 and TRBJ2-7; 7 bases are shared with TRBD1. This CDR3 comprises 16 residues. J was trimmed by 7 bases and V by 1 base; bases with no gene match: 13. CDR1 and CDR2 from the germline V gene are SEHNR and FQNEAQ (reference sequence).

The chain joins TRBV5-5 to TRBJ1-1; D is undetermined. The CDR3 has 13 residues. V was trimmed by 1 base and J by 6 bases, leaving 10 bases between them. Germline V gene lookup returns CDR1 SGHKS and CDR2 YYEKEE (reference sequence). The CDR3 DNA reads TGTGCCAGCAGCTTGTGGGAGGTCGCTGAAGCTTTCTTT. This encodes CASSLWEVAEAFF.

This clone was detected only a few times. It is unclear where the CDR3 begins or ends on the DNA, so no DNA is shown, and the CDR3 is as TCRdb lists it. V gene TRBV28 combines with J gene TRBJ2-2; TRBD1 reflects the table's D call only, with no check against the DNA. Both ends counted, the CDR3 spans 15 residues. Looked up from germline, CDR1 is MDHEN and CDR2 is SYDVKM. The CDR3 loop is CASSTSGHLTGELFF.

The chain couples TRBV2 to TRBJ2-5; D gene uncertain. The CDR3 covers 13 residues. Trimming left V 7 bases short and J 5 bases short, with 14 bases between. Per germline, CDR1 SNHLY and CDR2 FYNNEI. Here the CDR3 reads CASTPSSVETQYF. The CDR3 DNA follows: TGTGCCAGCACCCCTAGTAGTGTCGAGACCCAGTACTTC.

V gene TRBV7-2 combines with J gene TRBJ1-4; no clear D. Germline lookup yields CDR1 SGHTA and CDR2 FQGNSA. Trimming stripped 5 bases from V and 8 bases from J, with 15 bases between. The CDR3 runs 14 residues. This chain's CDR3 is CASSKDPGREKLFF. Here the CDR3 DNA reads TGTGCCAGCAGCAAAGACCCCGGGAGGGAAAAACTGTTTTTT.

Note on this clone: This CDR3 is also generated by other DNA sequences in the sample. The chain recombines TRBV3-1 (or the pseudogene TRBV3-2) with TRBJ1-6, with 7 bases aligning to TRBD1. The CDR3 length is 15 residues. Trimming cost V 1 base and J 7 bases; bases outside gene matches: 4. The germline V gene has CDR1 LGHDT and CDR2 YNNKEL (reference sequence). Written as DNA, the CDR3 is TGTGCCAGCAGCCAAGGTAGGACAGGCAATTCACCCCTCCACTTT. The encoded protein is CASSQGRTGNSPLHF.

The rearrangement joins TRBV15 to TRBJ1-1, with D uncertain. Trimming removed 0 bases from V and 3 bases from J, with 11 bases in between. Looked up from germline, CDR1 is LNHNV and CDR2 is YYDKDF (reference sequence). CDR3 length equals 15 residues. The DNA of the CDR3 is TGTGCCACCAGCAGAGAGGCCCTTCGGGACACTGAAGCTTTCTTT. Protein: CATSREALRDTEAFF.

The chain uses TRBV10-3 and TRBJ2-5; D may be TRBD2 (5 bases). Trimming pared 8 bases from V and 5 bases from J, leaving 18 bases between. The CDR3 runs to 14 residues. In germline, CDR1 is ENHRY, CDR2 SYGVKD. The DNA of the CDR3 is TGTGCCATCCAAGCAAACACCCGCGGGGAGACCCAGTACTTC. It codes for CAIQANTRGETQYF.

This chain's CDR3 is CASSLVAGEVNALHF. CDR3 bases: TGCGCCAGCAGCTTGGTAGCGGGGGAAGTGAATGCCCTCCACTTT. The rearrangement uses TRBV5-1 and TRBJ1-6, with a weak D call TRBD1 (5 bases). This CDR3 region has 15 residues. Germline-derived CDR1 and CDR2 are SGHRS and YFSETQ. Trimming stripped 0 bases from V and 14 bases from J, with 18 bases between.

V is TRBV9 and J is TRBJ1-1; 9 bases match TRBD1. CDR1 is SGDLS and CDR2 is YYNGEE in the germline V gene. V lost 4 bases, J lost 3 bases, and 10 bases stayed unmatched. The CDR3 consists of 16 residues. Here the CDR3 DNA reads TGTGCCAGCAGCCTCACTCCACGGGACAGGGACACTGAAGCTTTCTTT. Translation: CASSLTPRDRDTEAFF.

V and J are TRBV6-5 and TRBJ1-1; TRBD1 might be the D (5 bases). V was cut by 7 bases and J by 1 base, with 10 bases left in between. Germline V gene data show CDR1 as MNHEY and CDR2 as SVGAGI. This CDR3 comprises 13 residues. DNA for the CDR3: TGTGCCAGCATGCCCAGGGCGAACACTGAAGCTTTCTTT. Translated: CASMPRANTEAFF.

The chain is built from TRBV5-4 and TRBJ2-3, with 8 positions matching TRBD1. CDR1 is SGHNT and CDR2 is YYREEE in the germline V gene (reference sequence). V shed 3 bases and J 2 bases; nucleotides not matched to a gene: 8. The CDR3 runs to 16 residues. As DNA, the CDR3 is TGTGCCAGCAGCTCCAGACAGGGGCTCTCCACAGATACGCAGTATTTT. As protein: CASSSRQGLSTDTQYF.

The rearrangement joins TRBV7-3 to TRBJ2-7, with 7 nucleotides matching TRBD2. The V segment lost 5 bases and the J segment 3 bases; nucleotides outside the gene matches: 13. The CDR3 is made up of 16 amino acids. CDR1 and CDR2 from the germline V gene are SGHTA and FQGTGA. The CDR3 DNA is TGTGCCAGCAGCGGCTACCACCCGCGGGGGATCTACGAGCAGTACTTC. Translating gives CASSGYHPRGIYEQYF.

V usage is TRBV18 and J usage is TRBJ2-1, with 8 bases aligning to TRBD2. J was trimmed by 0 bases and V by 3 bases; bases with no gene match: 7. This CDR3 is 17 amino acids long. The germline V gene encodes CDR1 KGHSH and CDR2 LQKENI. The CDR3 region is CASSPQSGGSSYNEQFF. The DNA of the CDR3 is TGTGCCAGCTCACCTCAAAGCGGGGGCAGCTCCTACAATGAGCAGTTCTTC.

The V call is TRBV13, the J call TRBJ2-7; the D is unclear. V was cut by 1 base and J by 3 bases, with 4 bases left in between. This CDR3 is 12 amino acids long. CDR1 PRHDT and CDR2 FYEKMQ come from the germline V gene (reference sequence). This CDR3 reads CASSLAGYEQYF. CDR3 in DNA: TGTGCCAGCAGCTTAGCAGGCTACGAGCAGTACTTC.

This clone has just one count. The chain joins TRBV7-2 to TRBJ1-5; D possibly corresponds to TRBD1 (5 bases). Per germline, CDR1 SGHTA and CDR2 FQGNSA. V lost 6 bases and J 3 bases, leaving 21 bases between the germline ends. The CDR3 covers 17 residues. The CDR3 region has the DNA TGTGCCAGCAGGGAACTCGGGAGCGGACAAATCAATCAGCCCCAGCATTTT. Protein sequence: CASRELGSGQINQPQHF.

The chain recombines TRBV2 with TRBJ2-7, with TRBD2 identical over 7 bases. After removal of 8 bases from V and 2 bases from J, the junction contained 18 bases not matched to a gene. CDR3 length: 17 amino acids. Germline V gene lookup returns CDR1 SNHLY and CDR2 FYNNEI. CDR3 protein: CASRGEIIGQRAYEQYF. CDR3 DNA sequence: TGTGCCAGCCGGGGGGAAATCATCGGCCAGAGAGCCTACGAGCAGTACTTC. Based on the CDR3 plus reference TRBV2 and TRBJ2-7, the full variable domain is EPEVTQTPSHQVTQMGQEVILRCVPISNHLYFYWYRQILGQKVEFLVSFYNNEISEKSEIFDDQFSVERPDGSNFTLKIRSTKLEDSAMYFCASRGEIIGQRAYEQYFGPGTRLTVT.